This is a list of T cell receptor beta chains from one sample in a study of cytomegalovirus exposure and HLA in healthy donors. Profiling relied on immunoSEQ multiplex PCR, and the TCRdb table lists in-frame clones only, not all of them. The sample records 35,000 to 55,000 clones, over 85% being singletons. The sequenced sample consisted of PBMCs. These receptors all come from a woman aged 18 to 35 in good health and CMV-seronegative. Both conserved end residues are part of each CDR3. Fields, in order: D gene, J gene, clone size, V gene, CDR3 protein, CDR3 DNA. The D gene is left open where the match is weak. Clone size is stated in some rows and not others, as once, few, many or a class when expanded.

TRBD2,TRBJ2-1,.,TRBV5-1,CASSARTSGRNEQFF,TGCGCCAGCAGCGCCCGGACTAGCGGGAGAAATGAGCAGTTCTTC
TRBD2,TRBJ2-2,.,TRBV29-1,CSVLGTSANTGELFF,TGCAGCGTTTTAGGGACTAGCGCGAACACCGGGGAGCTGTTTTTT
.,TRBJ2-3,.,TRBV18,CASSPLASPLTRTDTQYF,TGTGCCAGCTCACCACTGGCGTCGCCACTAACTCGCACAGATACGCAGTATTTT
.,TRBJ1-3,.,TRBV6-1,CASSEFEEAGNTIYF,TGTGCCAGCAGTGAATTCGAGGAAGCTGGAAACACCATATATTTT
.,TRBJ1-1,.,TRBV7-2,CASSFGGLTEAFF,TGTGCCAGCAGCTTTGGAGGCCTCACTGAAGCTTTCTTT
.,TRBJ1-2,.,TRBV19,CASRQGYGYTF,TGTGCCAGTAGGCAGGGCTATGGCTACACCTTC
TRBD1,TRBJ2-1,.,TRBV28,CASSSRGGQGNNEQFF,TGTGCCAGCAGTTCGCGCGGAGGACAGGGAAACAATGAGCAGTTCTTC
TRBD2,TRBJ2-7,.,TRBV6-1,CASMGGRAAYEQYF,TGTGCCAGCATGGGGGGGAGGGCAGCCTACGAGCAGTACTTC
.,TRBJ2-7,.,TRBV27,CASGGGLSDDEQYF,TGTGCCAGCGGGGGGGGCCTAAGTGATGACGAGCAGTACTTC
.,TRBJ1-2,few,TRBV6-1,CASRTDSTNYGYTF,TGTGCCAGCAGGACGGACAGTACGAACTATGGCTACACCTTC
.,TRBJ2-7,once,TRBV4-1,CASSQEPPGEQYF,TGCGCCAGCAGCCAAGAACCTCCAGGCGAGCAGTACTTC
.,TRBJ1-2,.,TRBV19,CASSDNPTVFYGYTF,TGTGCCAGTAGTGATAACCCGACAGTATTCTATGGCTACACCTTC
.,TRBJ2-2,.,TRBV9,CASSVEVGETRTELFF,TGTGCCAGCAGCGTAGAGGTTGGGGAGACTCGTACGGAGCTGTTTTTT
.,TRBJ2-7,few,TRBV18,CASSRSGEGEQYF,TGTGCCAGCTCAAGATCAGGGGAGGGCGAGCAGTACTTC
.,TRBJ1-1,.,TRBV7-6,CASSLALRSGWGNTEAFF,TGTGCCAGCAGCTTAGCGCTTCGGTCAGGGTGGGGGAACACTGAAGCTTTCTTT
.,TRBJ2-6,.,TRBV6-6,CASSYPTVFGANVLTF,TGTGCCAGCAGTTACCCGACAGTCTTTGGGGCCAACGTCCTGACTTTC
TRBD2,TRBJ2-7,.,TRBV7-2,CASSPTSDNSYEQYF,TGTGCCAGCAGCCCAACTAGCGATAACTCCTACGAGCAGTACTTC
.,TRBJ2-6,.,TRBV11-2,CASSLNFGFSGANVLTF,TGTGCCAGCAGCTTAAACTTTGGTTTCTCTGGGGCCAACGTCCTGACTTTC